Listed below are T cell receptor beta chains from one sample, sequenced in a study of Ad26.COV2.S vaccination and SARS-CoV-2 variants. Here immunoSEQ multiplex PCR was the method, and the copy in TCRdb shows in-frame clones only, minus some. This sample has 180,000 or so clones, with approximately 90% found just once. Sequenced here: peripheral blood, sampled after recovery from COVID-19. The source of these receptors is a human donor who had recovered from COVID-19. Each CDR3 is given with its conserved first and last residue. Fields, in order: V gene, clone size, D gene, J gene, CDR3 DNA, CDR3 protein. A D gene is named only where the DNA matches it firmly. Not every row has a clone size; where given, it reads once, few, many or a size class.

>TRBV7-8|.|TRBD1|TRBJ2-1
TGTGCCAGCAGCTTGGTCGCAGGGGGCGTCGGGGATGAGCAGTTCTTC
CASSLVAGGVGDEQFF
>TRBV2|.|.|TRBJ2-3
TGTGCCAGCAGTGAAATGATCTCAGGAGATACGCAGTATTTT
CASSEMISGDTQYF
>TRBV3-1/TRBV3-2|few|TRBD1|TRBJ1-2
TGTGCCAGCAGCAACGGACAGGGGGCAGGTGGCTACACCTTC
CASSNGQGAGGYTF
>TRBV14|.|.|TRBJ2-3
TGTGCCAGCAGCCTCTCCCCTGCCTCTAATACAGATACGCAGTATTTT
CASSLSPASNTDTQYF
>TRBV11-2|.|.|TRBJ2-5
TGTGCCAGCAGCTTGGAAGAGACCCAGTACTTC
CASSLEETQYF
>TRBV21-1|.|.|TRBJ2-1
TGTGCCAGCTGTCCCATTAGGCTAGCGGGGCTCTACAATGAGCAGTTCTTC
CASCPIRLAGLYNEQFF
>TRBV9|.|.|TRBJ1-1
TGTGCCAGCAGCGTAACCGGAGGTGGCACTGAAGCTTTCTTT
CASSVTGGGTEAFF
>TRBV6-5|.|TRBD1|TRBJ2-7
TGTGCCAGCAGGACCGGGACAGGGGGATCCTACGAGCAGTACTTC
CASRTGTGGSYEQYF
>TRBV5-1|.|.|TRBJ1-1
TGCGCCAGCAGCTCTAGCGGCATCGGGACAATGGGAGCTTTCTTT
CASSSSGIGTMGAFF
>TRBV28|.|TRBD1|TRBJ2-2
TGTGCCAGCAGTTTACCCGGTTCGACAGGGTGGACCGGGGAGCTGTTTTTT
CASSLPGSTGWTGELFF
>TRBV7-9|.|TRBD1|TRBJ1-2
TGTGCCAGCAGCCCTGGGACAGGGGGGGCCTGGGGCTACACCTTC
CASSPGTGGAWGYTF
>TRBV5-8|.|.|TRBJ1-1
TGTGCCAGCAGCACTGGGCACAGGGTGTACACTGAAGCTTTCTTT
CASSTGHRVYTEAFF
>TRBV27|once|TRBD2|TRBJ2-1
TGTGCCAGCAGTCGCCTAGCGGGAGGGGATGAGCAGTTCTTC
CASSRLAGGDEQFF
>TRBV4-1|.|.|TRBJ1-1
TGCGCCAGCAGCCCGCACCTGAACACTGAAGCTTTCTTT
CASSPHLNTEAFF
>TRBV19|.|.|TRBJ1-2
TGTGCCAGTAGTTCGCGGGACACGGCTAACTATGGCTACACCTTC
CASSSRDTANYGYTF
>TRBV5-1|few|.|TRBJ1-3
TGCGCCAGCAGCTTGAAGGGAGTAGGCACCATATATTTT
CASSLKGVGTIYF
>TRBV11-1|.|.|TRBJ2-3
TGTGCCAGCGGTGGCGAGGATACGCAGTATTTT
CASGGEDTQYF
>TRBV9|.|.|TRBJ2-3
TGTGCCAGCAGCGTAGCCGGGGGATACACAGATACGCAGTATTTT
CASSVAGGYTDTQYF
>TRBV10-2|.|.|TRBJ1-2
TGCGCCAGCCTTGCGGGCGGGGGCTACACCTTC
CASLAGGGYTF
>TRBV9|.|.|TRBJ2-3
TGTGCCAGCAACTCAGCGGGAGATACGCAGTATTTT
CASNSAGDTQYF
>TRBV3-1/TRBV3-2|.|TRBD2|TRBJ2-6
TGTGCCAGCAGCCAAGATATGATAGCGGGAGTACGTGGGGCCAACGTCCTGACTTTC
CASSQDMIAGVRGANVLTF